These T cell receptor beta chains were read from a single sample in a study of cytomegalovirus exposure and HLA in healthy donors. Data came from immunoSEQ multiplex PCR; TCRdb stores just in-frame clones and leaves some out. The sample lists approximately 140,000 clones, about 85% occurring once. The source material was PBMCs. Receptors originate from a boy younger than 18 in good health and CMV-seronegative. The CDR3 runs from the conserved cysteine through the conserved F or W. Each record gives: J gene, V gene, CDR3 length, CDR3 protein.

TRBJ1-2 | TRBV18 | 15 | CASTPTGVRVNGYTF
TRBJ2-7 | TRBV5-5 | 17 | CASSSLLGGGSSYEQYF
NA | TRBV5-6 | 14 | CASSPLRGSHEQYF
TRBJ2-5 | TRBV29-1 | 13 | CSVSRRNQETQYF
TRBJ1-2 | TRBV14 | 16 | CASSLLFGDRGVPYTF
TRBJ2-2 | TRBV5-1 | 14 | CASRDYLNTGELFF
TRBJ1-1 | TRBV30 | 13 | CAWSVPSRYEAFF
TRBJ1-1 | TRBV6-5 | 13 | CASINPGQGWAFF
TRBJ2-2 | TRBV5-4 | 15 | CASSLWGRSTGELFF
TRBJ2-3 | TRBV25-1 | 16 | CASSRGGLADTDTQYF
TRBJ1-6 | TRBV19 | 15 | CASSIFGTGISPLHF
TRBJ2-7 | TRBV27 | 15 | CASSPTGTVSYEQYF
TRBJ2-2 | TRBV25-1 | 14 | CASSLPGSTGELFF
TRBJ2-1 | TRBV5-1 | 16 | CASSLAGGSPYNEQFF
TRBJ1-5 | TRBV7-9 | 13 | CASSWDTAGPQHF
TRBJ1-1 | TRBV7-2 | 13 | CASSLWQNTEAFF
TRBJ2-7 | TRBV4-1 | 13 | CASSRGTAYEQYF
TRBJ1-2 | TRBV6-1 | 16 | CASSVTETYRNYGYTF
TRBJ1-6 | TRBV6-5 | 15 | CASRYMDKSGSPLHF
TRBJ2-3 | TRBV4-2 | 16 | CASSQVAGERTDTQYF
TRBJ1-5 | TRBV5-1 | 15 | CASSIGTDSNQPQHF
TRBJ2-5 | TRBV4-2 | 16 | CASSQAGQEFQETQYF
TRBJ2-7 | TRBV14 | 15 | CASSFRDRAVDEQYF
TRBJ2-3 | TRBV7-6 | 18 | CASSPRRFSGVSTDTQYF
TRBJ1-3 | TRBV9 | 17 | CASSVEALRGSGNTIYF
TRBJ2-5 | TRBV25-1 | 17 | CASSENASGGVVQKKYF
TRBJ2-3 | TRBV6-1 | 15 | CASTGPSGSADTQYF
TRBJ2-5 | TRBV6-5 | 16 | CASSYPPGQGSETQYF
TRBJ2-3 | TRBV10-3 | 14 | CAISASGVPDTQYF
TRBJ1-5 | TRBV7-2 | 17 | CASSPGTGAFSNQPQHF
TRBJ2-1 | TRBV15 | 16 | CATSRPGSAPYNEQFF
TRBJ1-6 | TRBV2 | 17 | CASSGDRASSYNSPLHF
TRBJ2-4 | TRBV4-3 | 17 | CASSQTGQPLAKNIQYF
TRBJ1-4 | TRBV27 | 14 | CASSYRGPNEKLFF
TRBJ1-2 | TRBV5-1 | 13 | CASSGGTGIGYPF
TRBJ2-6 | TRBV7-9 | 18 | CASSLGDREASGANVLTF
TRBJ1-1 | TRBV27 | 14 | CASSLTLTVTEAFF